Sequencing of this TCR beta chain was carried out in a study of T cell responses to AZD1222 COVID-19 vaccine. The germline CDR1 and CDR2 sequences are LNHNV and YYDKDF (reference sequence). V was clipped by 1 base and J by 5 bases, with 17 bases between them. CDR3 length: 16 residues. The data were produced by immunoSEQ multiplex PCR, yet TCRdb's version contains in-frame clones alone and is incomplete. Altogether some 120,000 clones are present, 90% being singletons, with the ten largest covering about 4%. Whole-study findings and limits: CD4 TCRs linked to vaccination spanned spike, dominating at 160-218 and 743-854. Nearly half of spike-specific TCRs reportedly go after variant regions that carry no mutations. Clonal diversity was possibly underestimated, and the donors were mostly white British, with more females. Just five to seven AZD1222 recipients tested seropositive at baseline.

A note on this clone: Its cognate antigen is unknown.

Sequences were derived from peripheral blood, sampled on day 0 of MenACWY control vaccination. The TCR originated in an adult in good health. The chain couples TRBV15 to TRBJ2-5; D might be TRBD2 (6 bases). CDR3 sequence: CATSRGYWLANETQYF. The CDR3 bases are TGTGCCACCAGCAGAGGGTATTGGCTAGCGAATGAGACCCAGTACTTC.